The TCR beta chain under discussion was sequenced for a study of blood T cells in healthy people across ages. A J-beta primer mix and a sample-barcoded 5' primer were used in a second PCR of roughly 6 to 12 cycles. TCRdb passed the 5' RACE reads through MiXCR, listing each CDR3 protein once. Of approximately 780,000 distinct CDR3 sequences detected, 25% to 30% appear once; the ten largest clones hold about 3%. The junction had 12 bases not matched to a gene; V was cut back by 5 bases and J by 5 bases. The CDR3 consists of 17 residues. Germline V gene lookup returns CDR1 LGHNA and CDR2 YNFKEQ. The sample was also linked to a second study, of T cells of mothers and their children.

Sequenced input: blood. The sequence came from a boy aged 5-17 years in good health. V is TRBV4-2 and J is TRBJ2-5; 12 bases are shared with TRBD2. Here the CDR3 DNA reads TGTGCCAGCAGCAACCGACCTAGCGGGGGGGCCGATGAGACCCAGTACTTC. Translated: CASSNRPSGGADETQYF.